The 23 T cell receptor beta chains below all came from one sample that was sequenced in a study of shared clonotypes between healthy human individuals. Sequenced by immunoSEQ multiplex PCR; TCRdb stores in-frame clones only, minus some. This sample carries roughly 600,000 clones, roughly 98% of them seen once, and the ten largest clones take 0.3%. It was CD45RO-negative cells, positively selected for CCR7, that made up naive CD8 cells, with terminally differentiated effector memory CD45RA+ cells excluded. Sequencing was carried out using naive CD8+ T cells sorted from blood. These receptors all come from a man aged 30-40 years in good health.

CDR3 sequence reads: CAWSVPGTGELFF. CDR3 DNA: TGTGCCTGGAGTGTACCTGGAACCGGGGAGCTGTTTTTT. V and J are TRBV30 and TRBJ2-2; D gene ambiguous. This CDR3 has 13 amino acids. V was shortened by 0 bases and J by 5 bases, with 7 bases between the two germline ends. The germline V gene encodes CDR1 GTSNPN and CDR2 SVGIG (reference sequence).

Details on this clone: The same CDR3 arises from other DNA sequences in this sample as well. The chain joins TRBV7-9 to TRBJ2-1, with a tentative D call TRBD1 (5 bases). The CDR3 runs to 12 residues. V was pared by 2 bases and J by 7 bases, with 6 bases between. Germline CDR1 and CDR2: SEHNR and FQNEAQ (reference sequence). Here the CDR3 DNA reads TGTGCCAGCAGCTTAAGGGGTAATGAGCAGTTCTTC. This translates into CASSLRGNEQFF.

The chain links TRBV11-2 to TRBJ2-7, with D unresolved. Germline lookup yields CDR1 SGHAT and CDR2 FQNNGV. There are 15 residues in the CDR3. V lost 6 bases and J 1 base, leaving 16 bases between the germline ends. The CDR3 DNA is TGTGCCAGCAGTCGCACACCCGAAAGATCCTACGAGCAGTACTTC. This gives the protein CASSRTPERSYEQYF.

The chain carries TRBV18 and TRBJ1-4; D not resolved. Trimming removed 0 bases at V and 0 bases at J, with 17 bases between. The CDR3 runs 19 residues. Per germline, CDR1 KGHSH and CDR2 LQKENI. The CDR3 loop reads CASSPPRRSDGPTNEKLFF. Written as DNA, the CDR3 is TGTGCCAGCTCACCACCGAGGAGAAGCGACGGTCCAACTAATGAAAAACTGTTTTTT.

The chain joins TRBV27 to TRBJ2-7, with D maybe TRBD1 (5 bases). V lost 4 bases to trimming and J lost 1 base, with 11 bases between them. Germline values: CDR1 MNHEY, CDR2 SMNVEV (reference sequence). CDR3 length: 14 residues. CDR3 bases: TGTGCCAGCAGTTGGAGCAGGACATCCTACGAGCAGTACTTC. Translation: CASSWSRTSYEQYF.

The chain has TRBV29-1 and TRBJ2-3; D is possibly TRBD2 (7 bases). The CDR3 consists of 14 residues. The V end lost 8 bases, the J end lost 2 bases, and 17 bases lay between the germline ends. Germline V gene lookup returns CDR1 SQVTM and CDR2 ANQGSEA. The CDR3 region has the DNA TGCAGCTCCGAGGGGGGGGGTCCCACAGATACGCAGTATTTT. Translated: CSSEGGGPTDTQYF.

The J gene is TRBJ2-7, the V gene TRBV13; D remains ambiguous. Germline V CDR1 and CDR2: PRHDT, FYEKMQ (reference sequence). The CDR3 extends over 13 amino acids. The V end lost 5 bases, the J end lost 0 bases, and 8 bases lay between the germline ends. The CDR3 sequence is CASSPPSSYEQYF. As DNA, the CDR3 is TGTGCCAGCAGCCCACCAAGCTCCTACGAGCAGTACTTC.

In nucleotides, the CDR3 is TGTGCCAGCAGTTTGGGCCGGACTCGCTACGAGCAGTACTTC. This translates into CASSLGRTRYEQYF. This sequence joins TRBV27 and TRBJ2-7, with a tentative D call TRBD2 (5 bases). The CDR3 contains 14 residues. Germline loops: CDR1 MNHEY, CDR2 SMNVEV (reference sequence). V was shortened by 3 bases and J by 3 bases, with 12 bases between the two germline ends.

Comments on this clone: This specimen includes other DNA sequences encoding the same CDR3. The CDR3 here is CASSLEGRYEQYF. CDR3 bases: TGCGCCAGCAGCTTGGAGGGGCGCTACGAGCAGTACTTC. The V call is TRBV5-1, the J call TRBJ2-7; D is possibly TRBD1 (5 bases). The CDR3 runs 13 residues. Germline assignment: CDR1 SGHRS and CDR2 YFSETQ. With 0 bases removed from V and 3 bases from J, the gap between germline ends came to 7 bases. Variable domain in full (rest from reference TRBV5-1 and TRBJ2-7): KAGVTQTPRYLIKTRGQQVTLSCSPISGHRSVSWYQQTPGQGLQFLFEYFSETQRNKGNFPGRFSGRQFSNSRSEMNVSTLELGDSALYLCASSLEGRYEQYFGPGTRLTVT.

The rearrangement joins TRBV5-1 to TRBJ1-4, with TRBD1 matching over 7 bases. Trimming cost V 0 bases and J 8 bases; bases outside gene matches: 7. Germline values: CDR1 SGHRS, CDR2 YFSETQ. The CDR3 sequence is 15 residues long. In DNA form, the CDR3 reads TGCGCCAGCAGCTTGGGAGACAGGGTCCGGGAAAAACTGTTTTTT. Protein product: CASSLGDRVREKLFF.

The chain combines TRBV7-6 with TRBJ2-5; possibly TRBD2 for D (6 bases). V was pared by 6 bases and J by 5 bases, with 25 bases between. The CDR3 is 17 amino acids. Germline CDR1 reads SGHVS; CDR2 reads FNYEAQ. CDR3 residues: CASSPTPGTGSGETQYF. CDR3 in DNA: TGTGCCAGCAGTCCCACGCCCGGGACTGGATCAGGGGAGACCCAGTACTTC.

The chain has TRBV10-3 and TRBJ2-7; D is perhaps TRBD2 (6 bases). Germline V lookup: CDR1 ENHRY, CDR2 SYGVKD. V lost 3 bases to trimming and J lost 1 base, with 10 bases between them. This CDR3 spans 14 amino acids. CDR3 residues: CAISDLAVSYEQYF. CDR3 in DNA: TGTGCCATCAGTGACTTAGCGGTTTCCTACGAGCAGTACTTC.

The V gene is TRBV6-1, the J gene TRBJ1-5; D is uncertain. The CDR3 has 16 residues. Germline V gene data show CDR1 as MNHNS and CDR2 as SASEGT. Trimming took 1 base from V and 3 from J, leaving 13 bases between them. CDR3 protein: CASSEGWNPTNQPQHF. The DNA of the CDR3 is TGTGCCAGCAGTGAAGGATGGAATCCAACCAATCAGCCCCAGCATTTT.

The chain couples TRBV9 to TRBJ2-2; TRBD1 matches 9 bases. Germline loops: CDR1 SGDLS, CDR2 YYNGEE. After removal of 0 bases from V and 4 bases from J, the junction contained 4 bases not matched to a gene. CDR3 length: 16 amino acids. CDR3 residues: CASSVAGTGITGELFF. DNA of the CDR3: TGTGCCAGCAGCGTAGCCGGGACAGGGATCACCGGGGAGCTGTTTTTT.

The chain joins TRBV7-8 to TRBJ2-4; D unresolved. The V end lost 1 base, the J end lost 7 bases, and 17 bases lay between the germline ends. This CDR3 has 16 residues. CDR1 SGHVS and CDR2 FQNEAQ come from the germline V gene. In DNA, the CDR3 is TGTGCCAGCAGCTTAGATCTGGGTGGGGAATTGAACATTCAGTACTTC. This sequence encodes CASSLDLGGELNIQYF.

V and J are TRBV27 and TRBJ2-3; TRBD2 agrees at 7 bases. The length of the CDR3 is 14 residues. Per germline, CDR1 MNHEY and CDR2 SMNVEV (reference sequence). Germline trimming cut 8 bases from V and 6 bases from J; bases unmatched to any gene: 11. CDR3 nucleotide sequence: TGTGCCAGCGTCCGGGACCCCGGGGGGGATACGCAGTATTTT. It codes for CASVRDPGGDTQYF.

For this clone: The identical CDR3 is also encoded by other nucleotide sequences in the sample. The chain is built from TRBV27 and TRBJ1-4; D may be TRBD1 (6 bases). Per the germline V gene, CDR1 is MNHEY and CDR2 is SMNVEV (reference sequence). V lost 1 base and J lost 7, with 10 bases in between. The CDR3 loop spans 14 amino acids. CDR3 residues: CASSLLGAGEKLFF. The CDR3 coding sequence is TGTGCCAGCAGTTTATTGGGGGCTGGTGAAAAACTGTTTTTT.

This clone was recorded only once. The genes are TRBV14 and TRBJ2-3; D unclear. Germline V gene lookup returns CDR1 SGHDN and CDR2 FVKESK. With 4 bases removed from V and 4 bases from J, the gap between germline ends came to 6 bases. This CDR3 region has 12 residues. In DNA, the CDR3 is TGTGCCAGCAGCCCTGCGCCAGATACGCAGTATTTT. This sequence encodes CASSPAPDTQYF.

The V gene is TRBV7-9, the J gene TRBJ2-5, with D maybe TRBD1 (6 bases). Germline V CDR1 and CDR2: SEHNR, FQNEAQ (reference sequence). This CDR3 comprises 17 residues. V dropped 3 bases and J dropped 0 bases, with 17 bases sitting between them. The CDR3 sequence is CASSLGNRVGDQETQYF. CDR3 DNA sequence: TGTGCCAGCAGCTTGGGTAACAGGGTGGGGGACCAAGAGACCCAGTACTTC.

This sequence joins TRBV30 and TRBJ2-3; no definite D call. CDR3 length: 12 amino acids. The V end was cut by 2 bases, the J end by 4 bases, with 7 bases between. Germline values: CDR1 GTSNPN, CDR2 SVGIG (reference sequence). The CDR3 spells CAWSTGSDTQYF. The CDR3 coding sequence is TGTGCCTGGAGTACGGGCTCAGATACGCAGTATTTT. Using reference TRBV30 and TRBJ2-3 for the parts outside the CDR3, the full variable domain is SQTIHQWPATLVQPVGSPLSLECTVEGTSNPNLYWYRQAAGRGLQLLFYSVGIGQISSEVPQNLSASRPQDRQFILSSKKLLLSDSGFYLCAWSTGSDTQYFGPGTRLTVL.

The CDR3 region has the DNA TGTGCCAGCTACAGCGGTCCTGACTCCTACGAGCAGTACTTC. Translated, it gives CASYSGPDSYEQYF. The rearrangement uses TRBV5-6 and TRBJ2-7; tentatively, D is TRBD2 (5 bases). Trimming shortened V by 7 bases and J by 0 bases, and 14 bases separated the two germline ends. The CDR3 is 14 residues long. From germline, CDR1 is SGHDT and CDR2 YYEEEE.

Regarding this clone: Within the sample, other DNA sequences also encode this same CDR3. This chain links TRBV20-1 with TRBJ1-1, with D unresolved. Germline-derived CDR1 and CDR2 are DFQATT and SNEGSKA (reference sequence). The CDR3 is made up of 11 amino acids. Trimming left V 2 bases short and J 5 bases short, with 6 bases between. CDR3 bases: TGCAGTGCTAGATCGGGAACTGAAGCTTTCTTT. It is translated as CSARSGTEAFF.

This rearrangement joins TRBV5-5 to TRBJ2-5, with unresolved D. CDR3 length: 15 amino acids. Trimming took off 0 bases at V and 4 bases at J, with 13 bases between the two ends. Germline V gene data show CDR1 as SGHKS and CDR2 as YYEKEE (reference sequence). This CDR3 is CASSLVPGNIETQYF. The CDR3 nucleotides are TGTGCCAGCAGCTTGGTTCCAGGTAACATAGAGACCCAGTACTTC. Drawing the rest from reference TRBV5-5 and TRBJ2-5, the complete variable domain is DAGVTQSPTHLIKTRGQQVTLRCSPISGHKSVSWYQQVLGQGPQFIFQYYEKEERGRGNFPDRFSARQFPNYSSELNVNALLLGDSALYLCASSLVPGNIETQYFGPGTRLLVL.